This T cell receptor beta chain was documented in a study of spatial heterogeneity in lung cancer. TCRdb re-called the 5' RACE reads with MiXCR, one entry per CDR3 protein. The sample records around 89,000 distinct CDR3 sequences, roughly 12% being singletons. The V end was cut by 6 bases, the J end by 1 base, with 6 bases between. This CDR3 has 13 amino acids. Germline V lookup: CDR1 SEHNR, CDR2 FQNEAQ (reference sequence). Time point denoted: sample taken at primary tumor resection. Donation came from 70 or so patients with untreated early-stage non-small cell lung cancer. This clonotype was seen a few times.

The chain employs TRBV7-9 and TRBJ2-2, with D hard to call. The sequence came from a male donor with early-stage non-small cell lung cancer. Sequencing was performed on PBMCs, taken at surgery. CDR3 nucleotide sequence: TGTGCCAGCAGTACAATGAACACCGGGGAGCTGTTTTTT. This codes for CASSTMNTGELFF.